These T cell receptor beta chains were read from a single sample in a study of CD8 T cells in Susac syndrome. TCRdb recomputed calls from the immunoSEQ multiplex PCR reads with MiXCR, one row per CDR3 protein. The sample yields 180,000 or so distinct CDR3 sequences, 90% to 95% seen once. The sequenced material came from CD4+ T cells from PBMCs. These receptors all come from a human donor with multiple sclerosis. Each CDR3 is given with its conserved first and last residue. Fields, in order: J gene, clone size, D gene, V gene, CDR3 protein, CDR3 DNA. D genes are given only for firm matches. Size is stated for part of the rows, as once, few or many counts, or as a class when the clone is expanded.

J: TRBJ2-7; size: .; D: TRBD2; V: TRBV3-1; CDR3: CASSQALAGGYEQYF; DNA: TGTGCCAGCAGCCAAGCACTAGCGGGAGGGTACGAGCAGTACTTC
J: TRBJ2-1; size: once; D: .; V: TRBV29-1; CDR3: CSALGGSAQFF; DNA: TGCAGCGCCCTAGGGGGGTCGGCGCAGTTCTTC
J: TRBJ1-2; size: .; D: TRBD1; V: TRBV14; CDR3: CASSVTGNGYTF; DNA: TGTGCCAGCAGCGTGACAGGGAATGGCTACACCTTC
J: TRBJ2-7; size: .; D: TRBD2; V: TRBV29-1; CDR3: CSAERTIAGGPPYEQYF; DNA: TGCAGCGCCGAAAGAACCATAGCGGGAGGGCCCCCCTACGAGCAGTACTTC
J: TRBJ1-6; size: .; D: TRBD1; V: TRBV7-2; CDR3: CASSPSRDSNSPLHF; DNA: TGTGCCAGCAGCCCGAGCCGGGACAGTAATTCACCCCTCCACTTT
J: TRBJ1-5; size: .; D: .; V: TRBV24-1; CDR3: CATSDPREFEGPQHF; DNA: TGTGCCACCAGTGACCCCCGGGAGTTCGAAGGGCCCCAGCATTTT
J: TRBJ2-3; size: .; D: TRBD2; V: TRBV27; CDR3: CASSSGLVLTQYF; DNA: TGTGCCAGCAGTTCAGGACTAGTACTGACGCAGTATTTT
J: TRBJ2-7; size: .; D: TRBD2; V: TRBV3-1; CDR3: CASSPKGLAGGYEQYF; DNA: TGTGCCAGCAGCCCCAAAGGACTAGCGGGAGGATACGAGCAGTACTTC
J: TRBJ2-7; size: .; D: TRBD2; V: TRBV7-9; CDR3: CASNEGGFPYEQYF; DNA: TGTGCCAGCAATGAGGGAGGGTTCCCCTACGAGCAGTACTTC
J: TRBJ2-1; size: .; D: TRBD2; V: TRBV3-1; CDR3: CASSQEQGTSGNNEQFF; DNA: TGTGCCAGCAGCCAAGAGCAGGGGACTAGCGGGAACAATGAGCAGTTCTTC
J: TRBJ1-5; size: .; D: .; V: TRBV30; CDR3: CAWSKRELNQPQHF; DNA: TGTGCCTGGAGTAAAAGGGAACTAAATCAGCCCCAGCATTTT
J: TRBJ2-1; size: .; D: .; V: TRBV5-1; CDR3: CASSPTASNNEQFF; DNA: TGCGCCAGCAGCCCTACAGCGTCCAACAATGAGCAGTTCTTC
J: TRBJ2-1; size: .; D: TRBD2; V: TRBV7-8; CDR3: CASSARLAGYSYNEQFF; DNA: TGTGCCAGCAGCGCCCGACTAGCGGGGTACTCCTACAATGAGCAGTTCTTC
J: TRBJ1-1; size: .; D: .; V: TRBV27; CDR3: CASSIRDGEAFF; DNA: TGTGCCAGCAGTATCCGGGACGGGGAAGCTTTCTTT
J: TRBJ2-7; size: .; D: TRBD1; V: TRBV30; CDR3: CAWTRRTGSYEQYF; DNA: TGTGCCTGGACCCGCCGGACAGGCTCCTACGAGCAGTACTTC
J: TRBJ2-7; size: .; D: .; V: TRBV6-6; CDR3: CASSYSQNTYEQYF; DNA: TGTGCCAGCAGTTACTCGCAGAATACCTACGAGCAGTACTTC
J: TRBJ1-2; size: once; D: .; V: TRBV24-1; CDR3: CATRSSGTDGYTF; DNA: TGTGCCACCAGATCGTCCGGGACGGATGGCTACACCTTC